This TCR beta chain was captured in a study of blood T cell repertoires in COVID-19. The CDR3 loop spans 14 amino acids. Trimming cost V 5 bases and J 4 bases, with 12 bases left between them. Germline V gene data show CDR1 as LNHDA and CDR2 as SQIVND (reference sequence). Authors' processing steps: Amplification from reference gene primers served as the basis for estimated nucleated cell counts. Assay: immunoSEQ multiplex PCR; the TCRdb copy retains only in-frame clones and omits some. For V, J and clone size, that table is used; D and trimming come from the DNA. The sample records approximately 93,000 clones, about 76% being singletons.

The clonotype originates from a woman of 80 years or more with acute or convalescent COVID-19. Material: peripheral blood. V is TRBV19 and J is TRBJ1-5; D may be TRBD1 (5 bases). The CDR3 sequence is CASSHDSLNQPQHF. For the CDR3, the DNA is TGTGCCAGTAGTCACGACAGTCTGAATCAGCCCCAGCATTTT.